The clone carrying this T cell receptor (beta chain) was seen repeatedly, ten times or more. Its antigen is as yet unknown. The sample originates from a study of early T cells in non-severe SARS-CoV-2 infection. Study overall: The authors sequenced bulk RNA from unsorted whole blood, leaving chains unpaired. Study-level findings and limits: VDJdb matches were skewed toward anti-spike CD8 T cell responses.

CDR1 is WNHNN and CDR2 is SYGVQD in the germline V gene (reference sequence). The CDR3 contains 14 residues. The trim removed 2 bases at V and 2 bases at J, leaving 0 bases unmatched. Unique molecular identifiers were added to individual cDNA molecules. MiXCR, run by TCRdb on the 5' RACE reads, gives a single entry per CDR3 protein. The sample includes some 81,000 distinct CDR3 sequences, 15% to 20% of them seen just once. This TCR was recovered from an adult who was a healthcare worker with PCR-confirmed SARS-CoV-2 infection or an uninfected control (not recorded which). The sequencing sample was made of whole blood. The genes are TRBV10-1 and TRBJ1-5, with 7 bases fitting TRBD1. The chain's CDR3 is CASSEDRGNQPQHF. As DNA, the CDR3 is TGCGCCAGCAGTGAGGACAGGGGCAATCAGCCCCAGCATTTT.